A single sample is the source of the 12 T cell receptor beta chains below, sequenced in a study of shared clonotypes between healthy human individuals (dated by TCRdb to about 2020). The library relied on the immunoSEQ multiplex PCR assay. TCRdb limited this immuneACCESS table to in-frame rearrangements with V and J called. A share of clones is missing; checked studies link under half to unresolved V genes, and the rest is unexplained. The sample table holds over 2 million clones, of which about 95% were seen once. The top ten constitute 0.13% of the sample. Source material: naive CD4+ T cells sorted from blood. The cell subset or site tag for this specimen amounts to: CD45RA+ positively selected. These receptors originate from a young man in good health.

The chain is built from TRBV18 and TRBJ2-3; no firm D call. This CDR3 has 13 amino acids. Looked up from germline, CDR1 is KGHSH and CDR2 is LQKENI. The V gene lost 3 bases and the J gene lost 6 bases, with 10 bases spanning the gap. The CDR3 here is CASSPDTWDTQYF. CDR3 sequence (DNA): TGTGCCAGCTCACCGGATACATGGGATACGCAGTATTTT.

The chain couples TRBV5-1 to TRBJ2-2, with 7 bases fitting TRBD2. The ends lost 0 bases at V and 4 bases at J; junction bases unmatched: 6. Germline V gene data show CDR1 as SGHRS and CDR2 as YFSETQ. This CDR3 is 16 amino acids long. CDR3 protein: CASSLVAGDFTGELFF. As DNA, the CDR3 is TGCGCCAGCAGCTTGGTGGCGGGAGATTTCACCGGGGAGCTGTTTTTT.

The V and J genes are TRBV2 and TRBJ1-2; weak D call: TRBD1 (6 bases). The ends were cut back, 2 bases at V and 4 bases at J, with 14 bases in the middle. Germline V gene sequence: CDR1 SNHLY, CDR2 FYNNEI. The CDR3 runs 15 residues. CDR3 DNA sequence: TGTGCCAGCAGTGAAAGGGGGGTTTTTGGCTATGGCTACACCTTC. Its translation: CASSERGVFGYGYTF.

The chain has TRBV29-1 and TRBJ1-1, with D unclear. Trimming removed 5 bases at V and 1 base at J, with 8 bases between. The CDR3 runs 12 residues. Germline V gives CDR1 SQVTM, CDR2 ANQGSEA. The CDR3 nucleotides are TGCAGCGTTACGGCCTGGAACACTGAAGCTTTCTTT. It codes for CSVTAWNTEAFF.

Notes on this clone: This CDR3 is also generated by other DNA sequences in the sample. This chain connects TRBV5-4 to TRBJ2-7; D not resolved. Trimming pared 0 bases from V and 0 bases from J, leaving 4 bases between. CDR1 and CDR2 from the germline V gene are SGHNT and YYREEE (reference sequence). The CDR3 has 13 amino acids. CDR3 coding DNA: TGTGCCAGCAGCTTGGAGTCCTCCTACGAGCAGTACTTC. This codes for CASSLESSYEQYF.

The genes are TRBV11-2 and TRBJ1-4; D unclear. CDR1 is SGHAT and CDR2 is FQNNGV in the germline V gene. V lost 5 bases and J 7 bases, leaving 14 bases between the germline ends. CDR3 length: 14 amino acids. The CDR3 DNA follows: TGTGCCAGCAGCCAGGAGCGGGAAAGTGAAAAACTGTTTTTT. Protein sequence: CASSQERESEKLFF. The variable domain in full, with the rest retrieved from reference TRBV11-2 and TRBJ1-4, is EAGVAQSPRYKIIEKRQSVAFWCNPISGHATLYWYQQILGQGPKLLIQFQNNGVVDDSQLPKDRFSAERLKGVDSTLKIQPAKLEDSAVYLCASSQERESEKLFFGSGTQLSVL.

In the case of this clone: The sample carries other DNA sequences with the same CDR3. This chain connects TRBV30 to TRBJ2-3; TRBD1 aligns across 11 bases. Unmatched junction bases numbered 6, after V lost 2 bases and J lost 2 bases. This CDR3 is built from 16 residues. The germline gives CDR1 GTSNPN, CDR2 SVGIG (reference sequence). The CDR3, as DNA: TGTGCCTGGAGTTTCCGGGACAGGGGGATCACAGATACGCAGTATTTT. Translation gives CAWSFRDRGITDTQYF.

The CDR3 region has the DNA TGTGCCAGCAGTGAAAGGGGAGTGGGATCTAATTCACCCCTCCACTTT. It translates to CASSERGVGSNSPLHF. The chain links TRBV25-1 to TRBJ1-6, with D maybe TRBD1 (5 bases). The germline V gene encodes CDR1 MGHDK and CDR2 SYGVNS. The V end was cut by 2 bases, the J end by 6 bases, with 14 bases between. The CDR3 is 16 residues long.

This chain connects TRBV5-6 to TRBJ2-3; TRBD2 aligns across 8 bases. The CDR3 contains 14 residues. Trimming took 10 bases from V and 4 from J; bases not matched to a gene: 11. Germline CDR1 and CDR2: SGHDT and YYEEEE. CDR3 nucleotide sequence: TGTGCCGCCGCGCGGGCGGGGGGCGCAGATACGCAGTATTTT. Its protein product is CAAARAGGADTQYF.

V gene TRBV6-1 combines with J gene TRBJ2-1; 9 nucleotides align to TRBD2. Germline lookup yields CDR1 MNHNS and CDR2 SASEGT. The CDR3 extends over 20 amino acids. The V segment lost 4 bases and the J segment 0 bases; nucleotides outside the gene matches: 16. The CDR3 spells CASSGGTPDSGSRSYNEQFF. CDR3 coding DNA: TGTGCCAGCAGTGGGGGGACTCCAGATAGCGGGAGTCGCTCCTACAATGAGCAGTTCTTC.

This sequence joins TRBV29-1 and TRBJ2-1; TRBD2 matches 9 bases. CDR1 is SQVTM, CDR2 ANQGSEA, per germline. This CDR3 region has 14 residues. V lost 5 bases and J lost 8; bases outside the gene matches: 10. The CDR3 is CSVTREGHGDEQFF. The CDR3 DNA is TGCAGCGTTACGCGGGAGGGTCACGGTGATGAGCAGTTCTTC.

Notes on this clone: This same CDR3 is encoded by further DNA sequences in the sample. The rearrangement uses TRBV29-1 and TRBJ2-7, with a possible D match to TRBD1 (6 bases). V lost 0 bases and J 5 bases, leaving 8 bases between the germline ends. Germline V gene sequence: CDR1 SQVTM, CDR2 ANQGSEA. CDR3 size: 12 residues. This CDR3 is CSVEEAGDEQYF. The CDR3 DNA is TGCAGCGTTGAAGAGGCAGGGGACGAGCAGTACTTC.